The 31 T cell receptor beta chains below come from one sample, sequenced in a study of PD-L1 blockade in urothelial cancer. TCRdb's table, derived via immunoSEQ multiplex PCR, lists solely in-frame clones and lacks some. The data contain over 100,000 clones, approximately 89% of them singletons. Time point reported: peripheral blood 6 weeks after treatment start. The material was PBMCs, obtained around atezolizumab (anti-PD-L1) treatment. These TCRs come from a man aged 60 to 75 with urothelial cancer.

The V call is TRBV19, the J call TRBJ2-7; 7 bases line up with TRBD2. Per germline, CDR1 LNHDA and CDR2 SQIVND (reference sequence). Trimming took 5 bases from V and 2 from J; bases not matched to a gene: 21. This CDR3 has 19 amino acids. The CDR3 sequence is CASSHWGTTPYRTTYEQYF. The DNA of the CDR3 is TGTGCCAGTAGTCATTGGGGGACTACACCTTATCGTACCACCTACGAGCAGTACTTC.

J is TRBJ2-7 and V is TRBV10-3, with 8 bases aligning to TRBD1. This CDR3 has 13 amino acids. V gave up 2 bases and J gave up 3 bases; unmatched junction bases: 0. Per the germline V gene, CDR1 is ENHRY and CDR2 is SYGVKD. Written as DNA, the CDR3 is TGTGCCATCAGTGAGGGACAGGGCTACGAGCAGTACTTC. Amino acid sequence: CAISEGQGYEQYF.

The chain recombines TRBV5-1 with TRBJ2-3; 13 positions agree with TRBD2. V trimming: 3 bases; J trimming: 5 bases; junction bases outside the gene matches: 6. The CDR3 length is 16 residues. Germline V gene data show CDR1 as SGHRS and CDR2 as YFSETQ. CDR3 nucleotides: TGCGCCAGCAGCTCACTAGCGGGAGGGGGTGGAGATACGCAGTATTTT. Protein product: CASSSLAGGGGDTQYF. Drawing the rest from reference TRBV5-1 and TRBJ2-3, the complete variable domain is KAGVTQTPRYLIKTRGQQVTLSCSPISGHRSVSWYQQTPGQGLQFLFEYFSETQRNKGNFPGRFSGRQFSNSRSEMNVSTLELGDSALYLCASSSLAGGGGDTQYFGPGTRLTVL.

The chain is built from TRBV28 and TRBJ2-7; D call uncertain. Per germline, CDR1 MDHEN and CDR2 SYDVKM. The CDR3 runs 15 residues. The V end lost 4 bases, the J end lost 8 bases, and 21 bases lay between the germline ends. The CDR3 DNA reads as TGTGCCAGCAGTTCCACCCTCCAGGCTATTCACAAGCAGTACTTC. Protein: CASSSTLQAIHKQYF.

The V call is TRBV19, the J call TRBJ1-5; unclear D gene. The V gene lost 1 base and the J gene lost 2 bases, with 12 bases spanning the gap. The V gene's germline CDR1 is LNHDA and CDR2 SQIVND (reference sequence). This CDR3 spans 16 amino acids. The CDR3 loop is CASSIGGVIGNQPQHF. CDR3 nucleotide sequence: TGTGCCAGTAGTATAGGCGGGGTAATCGGCAATCAGCCCCAGCATTTT.

V gene TRBV5-1 combines with J gene TRBJ2-5, with 7 bases aligning to TRBD2. The length of the CDR3 is 14 residues. V was clipped by 1 base and J by 5 bases; unmatched bases: 5. Germline CDR1 SGHRS, CDR2 YFSETQ. The CDR3 coding sequence is TGCGCCAGCAGCTTGATCGCGGGAGATGAGACCCAGTACTTC. Translated: CASSLIAGDETQYF.

The rearrangement uses TRBV6-4 and TRBJ1-1; D is undetermined. Trimming left V 0 bases short and J 6 bases short, with 11 bases between. Looked up from germline, CDR1 is MRHNA and CDR2 is SNTAGT. This CDR3 region has 14 residues. DNA for the CDR3: TGTGCCAGCAGTGACTCATTAGGGAGCCCTGAAGCTTTCTTT. Its translation is CASSDSLGSPEAFF.

J is TRBJ2-3 and V is TRBV4-1; 14 nucleotides align to TRBD2. This CDR3 region has 18 residues. The V gene end was trimmed by 4 bases and the J gene end by 2 bases; junction bases not matched to a gene: 8. From germline, CDR1 is MGHRA and CDR2 YSYEKL. The CDR3, as DNA: TGCGCCAGCAGCCGCGGACTAGCGGGGGGCTATTCCACAGATACGCAGTATTTT. Its translation is CASSRGLAGGYSTDTQYF.

The chain joins TRBV2 to TRBJ2-7, with 8 nucleotides matching TRBD2. The length of the CDR3 is 14 residues. V shed 4 bases, J shed 2 bases, and the junction held 4 bases outside the gene matches. Per germline, CDR1 SNHLY and CDR2 FYNNEI. The CDR3 protein is CASSGLAQTYEQYF. As DNA, the CDR3 is TGTGCCAGCAGTGGACTAGCGCAAACCTACGAGCAGTACTTC.

The chain has TRBV2 and TRBJ2-1; a weak D match, TRBD2 (6 bases). V lost 6 bases and J lost 5, with 11 bases in between. The length of the CDR3 is 13 residues. Germline CDR1 is SNHLY and CDR2 is FYNNEI. The CDR3 sequence: CASRATSHNEQFF. As DNA, the CDR3 is TGTGCCAGCAGGGCAACTAGCCACAATGAGCAGTTCTTC. The full variable domain, with the rest looked up from reference TRBV2 and TRBJ2-1, is EPEVTQTPSHQVTQMGQEVILRCVPISNHLYFYWYRQILGQKVEFLVSFYNNEISEKSEIFDDQFSVERPDGSNFTLKIRSTKLEDSAMYFCASRATSHNEQFFGPGTRLTVL.

The V call is TRBV27, the J call TRBJ1-2; the D gene is possibly TRBD1 (5 bases). The CDR3 runs 15 residues. V lost 7 bases and J lost 0, with 15 bases in between. CDR1 is MNHEY, CDR2 SMNVEV, per germline (reference sequence). Here the CDR3 reads CASTDPRGANYGYTF. In DNA form, the CDR3 reads TGTGCCAGCACCGACCCTCGGGGGGCTAACTATGGCTACACCTTC.

The CDR3 sequence: CASSPSRDSGEQYF. CDR3 bases: TGTGCCAGCAGCCCGTCCCGGGACAGTGGCGAGCAGTACTTC. This chain uses TRBV7-3 with TRBJ2-7, with TRBD1 identical over 7 bases. Germline CDR1 and CDR2: SGHTA and FQGTGA. V shed 5 bases, J shed 6 bases, and the junction held 10 bases outside the gene matches. This CDR3 spans 14 amino acids. Full variable domain (missing parts from reference TRBV7-3 and TRBJ2-7): GAGVSQTPSNKVTEKGKYVELRCDPISGHTALYWYRQSLGQGPEFLIYFQGTGAADDSGLPNDRFFAVRPEGSVSTLKIQRTERGDSAVYLCASSPSRDSGEQYFGPGTRLTVT.

The rearrangement uses TRBV4-3 and TRBJ1-1, with unresolved D. This CDR3 has 16 residues. Trimming left V 0 bases short and J 1 base short, with 12 bases between. Germline V gene data show CDR1 as LGHNA and CDR2 as YSLEER. CDR3 in amino acids: CASSQDTREENTEAFF. CDR3 sequence (DNA): TGCGCCAGCAGCCAAGACACTAGGGAGGAGAACACTGAAGCTTTCTTT.

V is TRBV7-9 and J is TRBJ2-6; D is unclear. The CDR3 contains 13 residues. Germline V gene sequence: CDR1 SEHNR, CDR2 FQNEAQ (reference sequence). V shed 3 bases and J shed 4 bases, with 4 bases lying between them. DNA for the CDR3: TGTGCCAGCAGCTTCGAGGGGGCCAACGTCCTGACTTTC. Its protein is CASSFEGANVLTF.

This rearrangement joins TRBV7-6 to TRBJ1-3, with D hard to call. In germline, CDR1 is SGHVS, CDR2 FNYEAQ. Deletions cut 4 bases from V and 0 bases from J, with 10 bases between. CDR3 length: 15 amino acids. This CDR3 is CASSSYHSSGNTIYF. CDR3 in DNA: TGTGCCAGCAGCTCCTACCACAGCTCTGGAAACACCATATATTTT.

The chain recombines TRBV5-6 with TRBJ2-3; 9 bases align to TRBD1. There are 15 residues in the CDR3. The germline V gene encodes CDR1 SGHDT and CDR2 YYEEEE. The V gene end was trimmed by 3 bases and the J gene end by 3 bases; junction bases not matched to a gene: 5. Here the CDR3 reads CASSYPGQGTDTQYF. CDR3 coding DNA: TGTGCCAGCAGCTACCCGGGACAGGGAACAGATACGCAGTATTTT.

CDR3 protein: CASSYAGTDTQYF. CDR3 in DNA: TGTGCCAGCAGTTATGCAGGGACAGATACGCAGTATTTT. The chain has TRBV6-5 and TRBJ2-3; a possible D gene is TRBD1 (5 bases). Germline V gives CDR1 MNHEY, CDR2 SVGAGI. Trimming pared 3 bases from V and 3 bases from J, leaving 7 bases between. The CDR3 is 13 amino acids.

The chain uses TRBV10-3 and TRBJ1-1; D unresolved. This CDR3 has 12 residues. The V end was cut by 3 bases, the J end by 11 bases, with 13 bases between. The germline V gene has CDR1 ENHRY and CDR2 SYGVKD. The CDR3 coding sequence is TGTGCCATCAGTGAACCATCCGGTGATGCTTTCTTT. This sequence encodes CAISEPSGDAFF.

The chain uses TRBV6-5 and TRBJ1-2; 10 nucleotides line up with TRBD1. J was trimmed by 5 bases and V by 6 bases; bases with no gene match: 6. Germline assignment: CDR1 MNHEY and CDR2 SVGAGI. The CDR3 has 14 residues. The CDR3 DNA sequence: TGTGCCAGCAGCCAAAGGACAGGGGGGTATGGCTACACCTTC. It is translated as CASSQRTGGYGYTF.

The V gene is TRBV9, the J gene TRBJ2-7; D is unclear. The CDR3 runs to 13 residues. Between the trimmed V and J ends, which lost 0 bases and 6 bases, there was a span of 10 bases. CDR1 is SGDLS and CDR2 is YYNGEE in the germline V gene. Here the CDR3 reads CASSVGELGEQYF. The CDR3 DNA reads as TGTGCCAGCAGCGTAGGCGAACTCGGCGAGCAGTACTTC.

This rearrangement joins TRBV4-3 to TRBJ1-4, with a weak D call TRBD1 (5 bases). CDR3 length: 14 amino acids. Germline values: CDR1 LGHNA, CDR2 YSLEER. The germline V and J ends were trimmed by 3 bases and 7 bases, with 12 bases remaining between them. The CDR3 sequence is CASSQGGLGEKLFF. CDR3 sequence (DNA): TGCGCCAGCAGCCAGGGGGGGTTGGGTGAAAAACTGTTTTTT.

V gene TRBV7-9 combines with J gene TRBJ1-1; D ambiguous. CDR1 is SEHNR and CDR2 is FQNEAQ in the germline V gene (reference sequence). The CDR3 is 16 amino acids. The V and J ends lost 5 bases and 5 bases respectively, with 21 bases between them. CDR3 region: CASSPQLVQRWTEAFF. The CDR3 coding sequence is TGTGCCAGCAGCCCCCAGTTAGTCCAGCGGTGGACTGAAGCTTTCTTT.

V and J are TRBV19 and TRBJ1-2, with 10 positions matching TRBD1. CDR3 length: 14 amino acids. The germline V gene has CDR1 LNHDA and CDR2 SQIVND (reference sequence). With 4 bases clipped from V and 4 bases from J, the junction kept 3 bases outside the gene matches. The CDR3 here is CASSTDRGAYGYTF. In nucleotides, the CDR3 is TGTGCCAGTAGTACGGACAGGGGGGCCTATGGCTACACCTTC.

This clone appeared a single time. The V call is TRBV11-2, the J call TRBJ2-7, with TRBD1 matching 12 bases. J lost 7 bases, V lost 8 bases, and 6 bases had no gene match. Germline V gene sequence: CDR1 SGHAT, CDR2 FQNNGV. This CDR3 contains 13 residues. For the CDR3, the DNA is TGTGCCAGCGTGGGACAGGGGGCGCAAGAGCAGTACTTC. This sequence encodes CASVGQGAQEQYF. Supplemented by reference TRBV11-2 and TRBJ2-7, the full variable domain reads EAGVAQSPRYKIIEKRQSVAFWCNPISGHATLYWYQQILGQGPKLLIQFQNNGVVDDSQLPKDRFSAERLKGVDSTLKIQPAKLEDSAVYLCASVGQGAQEQYFGPGTRLTVT.

This rearrangement joins TRBV4-3 to TRBJ2-7; 11 nucleotides line up with TRBD2. Losses at the gene ends were 2 bases for V and 4 bases for J; bases not matched to a gene: 4. Germline V CDR1 and CDR2: LGHNA, YSLEER. The CDR3 loop spans 15 amino acids. The CDR3 DNA reads as TGCGCCAGCAGCCAAACCCTAGCGGGGGGATACGAGCAGTACTTC. It specifies CASSQTLAGGYEQYF.

V gene TRBV2 combines with J gene TRBJ2-7; 13 nucleotides line up with TRBD2. The germline CDR1 and CDR2 sequences are SNHLY and FYNNEI. The trim removed 8 bases at V and 0 bases at J, leaving 4 bases unmatched. The CDR3 runs to 15 residues. CDR3 region: CASRWTSGSSYEQYF. The CDR3 coding sequence is TGTGCCAGCCGTTGGACTAGCGGGAGCTCCTACGAGCAGTACTTC.

The rearrangement links TRBV7-2 to TRBJ2-7, with 14 positions matching TRBD2. The CDR3 runs to 16 residues. CDR1 is SGHTA and CDR2 is FQGNSA in the germline V gene. Trimming at V came to 5 bases and at J to 0 bases, leaving 3 bases not matched to a gene. The CDR3 loop is CASSRGTSGSSYEQYF. The CDR3 coding sequence is TGTGCCAGCAGCCGCGGGACTAGCGGGAGCTCCTACGAGCAGTACTTC. Full variable domain (rest looked up from reference TRBV7-2 and TRBJ2-7): GAGVSQSPSNKVTEKGKDVELRCDPISGHTALYWYRQSLGQGLEFLIYFQGNSAPDKSGLPSDRFSAERTGGSVSTLTIQRTQQEDSAVYLCASSRGTSGSSYEQYFGPGTRLTVT.

The chain couples TRBV7-2 to TRBJ2-3; D may be TRBD2 (6 bases). Trimming removed 5 bases at V and 8 bases at J, with 14 bases between. Germline V CDR1 and CDR2: SGHTA, FQGNSA. The CDR3 loop spans 13 amino acids. The CDR3 reads CASSPTGRGTQYF. The CDR3 coding sequence is TGTGCCAGCAGCCCCACCGGGCGGGGTACGCAGTATTTT. Full variable domain (remainder filled in from reference TRBV7-2 and TRBJ2-3): GAGVSQSPSNKVTEKGKDVELRCDPISGHTALYWYRQSLGQGLEFLIYFQGNSAPDKSGLPSDRFSAERTGGSVSTLTIQRTQQEDSAVYLCASSPTGRGTQYFGPGTRLTVL.

The V call is TRBV5-6, the J call TRBJ2-3, with no clear D. The CDR3 runs to 14 residues. Germline CDR1 is SGHDT and CDR2 is YYEEEE. The ends were cut back, 0 bases at V and 4 bases at J, with 9 bases in the middle. For the CDR3, the DNA is TGTGCCAGCAGCTTGGCTACCACCTCAGATACGCAGTATTTT. It encodes CASSLATTSDTQYF.

The chain recombines TRBV19 with TRBJ1-5; 7 bases align to TRBD1. The CDR3 has 13 amino acids. Trimming cost V 6 bases and J 5 bases; bases outside gene matches: 4. Per germline, CDR1 LNHDA and CDR2 SQIVND (reference sequence). The CDR3 DNA sequence: TGTGCCAGTAGCCGGGACAGAGATCAGCCCCAGCATTTT. It is translated as CASSRDRDQPQHF.

CDR3 region: CASSRQNTGELFF. In DNA form, the CDR3 reads TGTGCCAGCAGTCGACAGAACACCGGGGAGCTGTTTTTT. The V and J genes are TRBV28 and TRBJ2-2; the D is unclear. The CDR3 length is 13 residues. The germline V gene encodes CDR1 MDHEN and CDR2 SYDVKM. V lost 5 bases, J lost 1 base, and 5 bases lay in between.